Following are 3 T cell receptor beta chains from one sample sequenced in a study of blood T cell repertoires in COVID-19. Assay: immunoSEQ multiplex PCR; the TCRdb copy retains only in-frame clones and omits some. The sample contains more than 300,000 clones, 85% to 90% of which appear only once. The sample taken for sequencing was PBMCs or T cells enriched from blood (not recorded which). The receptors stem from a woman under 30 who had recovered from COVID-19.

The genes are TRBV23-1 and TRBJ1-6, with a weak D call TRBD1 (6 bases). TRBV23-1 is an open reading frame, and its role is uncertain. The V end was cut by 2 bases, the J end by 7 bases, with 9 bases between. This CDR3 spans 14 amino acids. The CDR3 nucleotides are TGCGCCAGCAGTCAAACGGACAGAAATTCACCCCTCCACTTT. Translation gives CASSQTDRNSPLHF.

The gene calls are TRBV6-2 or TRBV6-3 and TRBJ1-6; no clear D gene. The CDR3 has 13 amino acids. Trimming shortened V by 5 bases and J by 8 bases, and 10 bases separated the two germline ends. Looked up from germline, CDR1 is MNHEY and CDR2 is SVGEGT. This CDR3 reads CASSATSDSPLHF. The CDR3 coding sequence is TGTGCCAGCAGTGCGACTAGCGATTCACCCCTCCACTTT.

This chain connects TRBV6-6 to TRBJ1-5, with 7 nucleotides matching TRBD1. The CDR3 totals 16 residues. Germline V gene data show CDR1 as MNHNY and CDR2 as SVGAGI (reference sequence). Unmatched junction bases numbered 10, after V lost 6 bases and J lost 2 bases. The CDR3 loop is CASSPRQGQGNQPQHF. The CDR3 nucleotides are TGTGCCAGCAGCCCCAGACAGGGTCAGGGCAATCAGCCCCAGCATTTT.